The 25 T cell receptor beta chains below come from one sample, sequenced in a study of blood T cell repertoires in COVID-19 (dated by TCRdb to about 2020). Library method: the immunoSEQ multiplex PCR assay. TCRdb stores this immuneACCESS table with in-frame sequences only. Part of the clones is absent; in the studies checked, under half of the shortfall reflects unresolved V genes, and no reason is known for the rest. Within this sample are roughly 250,000 clones, with around 86% of them counted one time only. About 1.6% of the sample goes to the ten largest clones. Sample: PBMCs or T cells enriched from blood (not recorded which). Receptors originate from a woman aged 45-60 years who had recovered from COVID-19.

The chain carries TRBV7-2 and TRBJ1-5, with TRBD1 matching 9 bases. CDR3 length equals 13 residues. Germline assignment: CDR1 SGHTA and CDR2 FQGNSA. With V trimmed by 8 bases and J by 9 bases, 8 bases remained unmatched. CDR3 amino acids: CASSHRGQGPQHF. The CDR3 nucleotides are TGTGCCAGCTCACACAGGGGACAGGGGCCCCAGCATTTT. The full variable domain, its missing parts supplied by reference TRBV7-2 and TRBJ1-5, is GAGVSQSPSNKVTEKGKDVELRCDPISGHTALYWYRQSLGQGLEFLIYFQGNSAPDKSGLPSDRFSAERTGGSVSTLTIQRTQQEDSAVYLCASSHRGQGPQHFGDGTRLSIL.

This clone was detected once. This sequence joins TRBV9 and TRBJ2-3; weak D call: TRBD2 (6 bases). Germline lookup yields CDR1 SGDLS and CDR2 YYNGEE. Trimming removed 2 bases at V and 2 bases at J, with 9 bases between. CDR3 length: 14 residues. DNA of the CDR3: TGTGCCAGCAGCGTGGGGGGAAACACAGATACGCAGTATTTT. This codes for CASSVGGNTDTQYF.

The J gene is TRBJ2-1, the V gene TRBV18; 7 nucleotides match TRBD1. In germline, CDR1 is KGHSH, CDR2 LQKENI. The CDR3 sequence is 15 residues long. The V segment lost 6 bases and the J segment 2 bases; nucleotides outside the gene matches: 7. This CDR3 reads CASSTTGTAYNEQFF. The CDR3 region has the DNA TGTGCCAGCTCTACCACTGGGACAGCCTACAATGAGCAGTTCTTC.

The count of this clone is one. The V call is TRBV19, the J call TRBJ2-1; 14 nucleotides match TRBD2. J lost 8 bases, V lost 4 bases, and 7 bases had no gene match. Germline V gene data show CDR1 as LNHDA and CDR2 as SQIVND (reference sequence). The CDR3 runs to 16 residues. The DNA of the CDR3 is TGTGCCAGTAGTACCGGGACTAGCGGGAGAGAGGATGAGCAGTTCTTC. It yields the protein CASSTGTSGREDEQFF.

The V and J genes are TRBV28 and TRBJ1-3; D uncertain. The CDR3 consists of 13 residues. CDR1 MDHEN and CDR2 SYDVKM come from the germline V gene. V was cut by 9 bases and J by 3 bases, with 12 bases left in between. This CDR3 is CASQDVIGNTIYF. CDR3 nucleotide sequence: TGTGCCAGTCAGGATGTTATTGGAAACACCATATATTTT. The full variable domain, rest sourced from reference TRBV28 and TRBJ1-3, is DVKVTQSSRYLVKRTGEKVFLECVQDMDHENMFWYRQDPGLGLRLIYFSYDVKMKEKGDIPEGYSVSREKKERFSLILESASTNQTSMYLCASQDVIGNTIYFGEGSWLTVV.

This rearrangement joins TRBV25-1 to TRBJ2-5; 7 bases map to TRBD1. The CDR3 totals 16 residues. The V and J ends lost 1 base and 4 bases, in that order; junction bases with no gene match: 9. Germline V gene data show CDR1 as MGHDK and CDR2 as SYGVNS. CDR3 sequence reads: CASSEFVFGTAETQYF. CDR3 nucleotide sequence: TGTGCCAGCAGTGAATTTGTGTTCGGGACAGCAGAGACCCAGTACTTC.

The genes are TRBV5-1 and TRBJ2-3; tentative D call: TRBD2 (7 bases). The CDR3 extends over 14 amino acids. V was cut by 4 bases and J by 5 bases, with 14 bases left in between. Germline assignment: CDR1 SGHRS and CDR2 YFSETQ. The CDR3 DNA is TGCGCCAGCAGCCTTCGGGGGGCTTTAGATACGCAGTATTTT. Translation gives CASSLRGALDTQYF.

There are many counts of this clone. The chain has TRBV2 and TRBJ1-5, with TRBD1 identical over 7 bases. This CDR3 contains 13 residues. With V trimmed by 11 bases and J by 6 bases, 10 bases remained unmatched. CDR1 is SNHLY, CDR2 FYNNEI, per germline. The chain's CDR3 is CACRRDSSQPQHF. The CDR3 DNA reads as TGTGCCTGTCGCCGGGACAGTAGTCAGCCCCAGCATTTT.

About this clone itself: One junction end disagrees with the germline gene, perhaps due to a read error. The V gene is TRBV7-7, the J gene TRBJ2-2, with TRBD2 matching 13 bases. The CDR3 covers 15 residues. Germline lookup yields CDR1 SSHAT and CDR2 FNYEAQ (reference sequence). The CDR3 DNA follows: TGTGCTAGCAGTCTACTAGCGGGAGGGGCCGGGGAGCTGTTTTTT. Protein: CASSLLAGGAGELFF. The variable domain in full, with the rest retrieved from reference TRBV7-7 and TRBJ2-2, is GAGVSQSPRYKVTKRGQDVTLRCDPISSHATLYWYQQALGQGPEFLTYFNYEAQPDKSGLPSDRFSAERPEGSISTLTIQRTEQRDSAMYRCASSLLAGGAGELFFGEGSRLTVL.

The V and J genes are TRBV11-2 and TRBJ1-5; a weak D match, TRBD1 (5 bases). The CDR3 length is 13 residues. V gave up 5 bases and J gave up 1 base, with 6 bases separating them. In germline, CDR1 is SGHAT, CDR2 FQNNGV. CDR3 sequence reads: CASSRQSNQPQHF. The CDR3 DNA sequence: TGTGCCAGCAGCCGACAGAGCAATCAGCCCCAGCATTTT.

This chain links TRBV5-6 with TRBJ2-1, with 8 bases lining up with TRBD2. Germline V lookup: CDR1 SGHDT, CDR2 YYEEEE. The CDR3 consists of 18 residues. V was pared by 1 base and J by 8 bases, with 17 bases of the junction left unmatched. The CDR3 DNA is TGTGCCAGCAGCTTGTTGCCCCTTTTGGGCGGGAGGTTGCATGAGCAGTTCTTC. Its protein is CASSLLPLLGGRLHEQFF. Complete variable domain (other parts from reference TRBV5-6 and TRBJ2-1): DAGVTQSPTHLIKTRGQQVTLRCSPKSGHDTVSWYQQALGQGPQFIFQYYEEEERQRGNFPDRFSGHQFPNYSSELNVNALLLGDSALYLCASSLLPLLGGRLHEQFFGPGTRLTVL.

The chain links TRBV5-1 to TRBJ1-5; 7 bases fit TRBD1. The germline gives CDR1 SGHRS, CDR2 YFSETQ. V gave up 3 bases and J gave up 2 bases; unmatched junction bases: 2. The CDR3 covers 14 residues. The CDR3 sequence is CASSSQGGNQPQHF. The CDR3 coding sequence is TGCGCCAGCAGCTCCCAGGGGGGCAATCAGCCCCAGCATTTT.

V usage is TRBV10-3 and J usage is TRBJ1-2; no definite D call. Germline V CDR1 and CDR2: ENHRY, SYGVKD. Trimming removed 2 bases at V and 2 bases at J, with 6 bases between. The CDR3 contains 13 residues. CDR3 nucleotides: TGTGCCATCAGTGAGAGTCAGAACTATGGCTACACCTTC. Translating gives CAISESQNYGYTF.

V usage is TRBV19 and J usage is TRBJ1-2, with TRBD1 matching 8 bases. After removal of 6 bases from V and 6 bases from J, the junction contained 9 bases not matched to a gene. Germline CDR1 reads LNHDA; CDR2 reads SQIVND (reference sequence). CDR3 size: 14 residues. CDR3 sequence (DNA): TGTGCCAGTAGCGACCTCGGACAGGGCCATGGCTACACCTTC. This gives the protein CASSDLGQGHGYTF.

The chain carries TRBV29-1 and TRBJ1-6; D unresolved. The germline V gene has CDR1 SQVTM and CDR2 ANQGSEA. Trimming shortened V by 0 bases and J by 10 bases, and 13 bases separated the two germline ends. The CDR3 consists of 14 residues. The CDR3 region has the DNA TGCAGCGTTGAAGATGGGTGGGCTTCGTCACCCCTCCACTTT. It codes for CSVEDGWASSPLHF. Variable domain in full (rest from reference TRBV29-1 and TRBJ1-6): SAVISQKPSRDICQRGTSLTIQCQVDSQVTMMFWYRQQPGQSLTLIATANQGSEATYESGFVIDKFPISRPNLTFSTLTVSNMSPEDSSIYLCSVEDGWASSPLHFGNGTRLTVT.

The chain uses TRBV6-6 and TRBJ2-2; tentatively, D is TRBD2 (5 bases). V was pared by 4 bases and J by 8 bases, with 8 bases between. Germline-derived CDR1 and CDR2 are MNHNY and SVGAGI (reference sequence). The CDR3 is made up of 12 amino acids. The CDR3 bases are TGTGCCAGCAGTTTTAGCGAAGGGGAGCTGTTTTTT. It specifies CASSFSEGELFF.

This rearrangement joins TRBV18 to TRBJ2-1, with 11 bases aligning to TRBD1. CDR3 length: 14 residues. V shed 3 bases, J shed 9 bases, and the junction held 4 bases outside the gene matches. Per germline, CDR1 KGHSH and CDR2 LQKENI. CDR3 nucleotides: TGTGCCAGCTCACCCGGACAGGGGGCGGGTGAGCAGTTCTTC. This translates into CASSPGQGAGEQFF.

The chain carries TRBV14 and TRBJ2-3; no clear D gene. The germline V and J ends were trimmed by 0 bases and 2 bases, with 30 bases remaining between them. The CDR3 is made up of 22 amino acids. The germline gives CDR1 SGHDN, CDR2 FVKESK. CDR3 bases: TGTGCCAGCAGCCAAGAAGAGAGAGGTCTTCTTTTAAGTTGCCGGAACACAGATACGCAGTATTTT. It translates to CASSQEERGLLLSCRNTDTQYF. Full variable domain (outside the CDR3, taken from reference TRBV14 and TRBJ2-3): EAGVTQFPSHSVIEKGQTVTLRCDPISGHDNLYWYRRVMGKEIKFLLHFVKESKQDESGMPNNRFLAERTGGTYSTLKVQPAELEDSGVYFCASSQEERGLLLSCRNTDTQYFGPGTRLTVL.

The chain joins TRBV7-3 to TRBJ2-5; 11 bases are a match to TRBD2. J gave up 2 bases and V 3 bases, and 2 bases lay outside the gene matches. The germline gives CDR1 SGHTA, CDR2 FQGTGA. This CDR3 comprises 15 residues. The CDR3 loop is CASSFSGRGQETQYF. The CDR3 coding sequence is TGTGCCAGCAGCTTTAGCGGGAGGGGGCAAGAGACCCAGTACTTC.

This chain joins TRBV4-3 and TRBJ1-4; TRBD1 is a possible D gene (5 bases). Trimming cost V 0 bases and J 8 bases, with 10 bases left between them. From germline, CDR1 is LGHNA and CDR2 YSLEER. The length of the CDR3 is 14 residues. The CDR3: CASSQEGADEKLFF. The CDR3 DNA reads TGCGCCAGCAGCCAAGAAGGGGCAGACGAAAAACTGTTTTTT.

The V and J genes are TRBV18 and TRBJ2-7; D perhaps matches TRBD2 (5 bases). V lost 3 bases, J lost 5 bases, and 20 bases lay in between. Germline V lookup: CDR1 KGHSH, CDR2 LQKENI. The CDR3 totals 16 residues. The CDR3 sequence: CASSPSPRGFENEQYF. DNA of the CDR3: TGTGCCAGCTCACCTTCCCCTCGCGGGTTTGAGAACGAGCAGTACTTC. The full variable domain, in which reference TRBV18 and TRBJ2-7 provide the parts outside the CDR3, is NAGVMQNPRHLVRRRGQEARLRCSPMKGHSHVYWYRQLPEEGLKFMVYLQKENIIDESGMPKERFSAEFPKEGPSILRIQQVVRGDSAAYFCASSPSPRGFENEQYFGPGTRLTVT.

The chain uses TRBV11-2 and TRBJ2-7; the match to TRBD1 covers 12 bases. J lost 2 bases, V lost 5 bases, and 10 bases had no gene match. The CDR3 covers 17 residues. Germline V gene lookup returns CDR1 SGHAT and CDR2 FQNNGV. The CDR3 is CASSPHSGQGAPYEQYF. CDR3 coding DNA: TGTGCCAGCAGCCCACACTCGGGACAGGGGGCCCCCTACGAGCAGTACTTC.

Only one count was recorded for this clone. CDR3 DNA: TGTGCCATCAGGAGTAGGACTAGCGGGCCTACGAACACCGGGGAGCTGTTTTTT. Protein: CAIRSRTSGPTNTGELFF. V usage is TRBV10-3 and J usage is TRBJ2-2, with 11 bases matching TRBD2. The CDR3 has 18 residues. Germline-derived CDR1 and CDR2 are ENHRY and SYGVKD. The ends lost 6 bases at V and 0 bases at J; junction bases unmatched: 9.

The chain has TRBV6-4 and TRBJ2-7, with TRBD2 identical over 7 bases. This CDR3 has 15 amino acids. Germline V lookup: CDR1 MRHNA, CDR2 SNTAGT. V was clipped by 3 bases and J by 0 bases; unmatched bases: 5. The CDR3 here is CASSEQAGTSYEQYF. The CDR3 DNA is TGTGCCAGCAGTGAGCAAGCGGGAACCTCCTACGAGCAGTACTTC.

This clone was seen once. This CDR3 is CASSLRNPLNTGELFF. DNA for the CDR3: TGTGCCAGCAGCCTCCGTAACCCCCTAAACACCGGGGAGCTGTTTTTT. This sequence joins TRBV5-5 and TRBJ2-2, with unresolved D. Deletions cut 4 bases from V and 2 bases from J, with 15 bases between. The germline V gene has CDR1 SGHKS and CDR2 YYEKEE (reference sequence). This CDR3 spans 16 amino acids.